Listed here are 26 T cell receptor beta chains from one sample, sequenced in a study of blood T cell repertoires in COVID-19. TCRdb's table, derived via immunoSEQ multiplex PCR, lists solely in-frame clones and lacks some. The repertoire holds roughly 20,000 clones, with 70% to 90% as singletons. Sequencing was performed on peripheral blood. The receptors come from a woman aged 80 or older with active COVID-19.

V is TRBV11-2 and J is TRBJ2-7; D is undetermined. There are 13 residues in the CDR3. Between the trimmed V and J ends, which lost 4 bases and 2 bases, there was a span of 9 bases. CDR1 and CDR2 from the germline V gene are SGHAT and FQNNGV. The chain's CDR3 is CASSSAGPYEQYF. In DNA form, the CDR3 reads TGTGCCAGCAGCTCCGCAGGCCCCTACGAGCAGTACTTC.

The chain employs TRBV19 and TRBJ2-3; 8 bases agree with TRBD1. V shed 9 bases and J 6 bases; nucleotides not matched to a gene: 8. Germline values: CDR1 LNHDA, CDR2 SQIVND (reference sequence). CDR3 length equals 13 residues. The CDR3 spells CASAGTGTDTQYF. The CDR3 region has the DNA TGTGCCAGCGCCGGGACAGGAACGGATACGCAGTATTTT.

The rearrangement links TRBV7-2 to TRBJ1-1, with D possibly matching TRBD1 (5 bases). Germline values: CDR1 SGHTA, CDR2 FQGNSA. The germline V and J ends were trimmed by 1 base and 1 base, with 13 bases remaining between them. The CDR3 consists of 16 residues. The CDR3 protein is CASSLVWGSQNTEAFF. In DNA, the CDR3 is TGTGCCAGCAGCTTAGTCTGGGGCAGCCAGAACACTGAAGCTTTCTTT. The full variable domain, rest sourced from reference TRBV7-2 and TRBJ1-1, is GAGVSQSPSNKVTEKGKDVELRCDPISGHTALYWYRQSLGQGLEFLIYFQGNSAPDKSGLPSDRFSAERTGGSVSTLTIQRTQQEDSAVYLCASSLVWGSQNTEAFFGQGTRLTVV.

The chain joins TRBV18 to TRBJ2-7; TRBD2 matches at 14 bases. V shed 5 bases and J 7 bases; nucleotides not matched to a gene: 10. The CDR3 covers 16 residues. CDR1 is KGHSH and CDR2 is LQKENI in the germline V gene. The CDR3 here is CASSFGLAGGPVEQYF. The DNA of the CDR3 is TGTGCCAGCTCATTCGGACTAGCGGGGGGCCCAGTGGAGCAGTACTTC.

J is TRBJ1-5 and V is TRBV2; possibly TRBD1 for D (5 bases). This CDR3 has 15 amino acids. Germline V lookup: CDR1 SNHLY, CDR2 FYNNEI. Trimming removed 6 bases at V and 1 base at J, with 13 bases between. The CDR3, as DNA: TGTGCCAGCAGGCTGCAGGGAGGAAGCAATCAGCCCCAGCATTTT. It codes for CASRLQGGSNQPQHF.

The chain couples TRBV9 to TRBJ2-1, with 9 bases fitting TRBD2. Trimming at V came to 0 bases and at J to 2 bases, leaving 3 bases not matched to a gene. CDR3 length: 16 amino acids. The germline V gene has CDR1 SGDLS and CDR2 YYNGEE. CDR3 nucleotides: TGTGCCAGCAGCGTAGGGCCTAGCGGGGCCTACAATGAGCAGTTCTTC. It specifies CASSVGPSGAYNEQFF.

V is TRBV24-1 and J is TRBJ2-3; TRBD2 agrees at 8 bases. Germline V lookup: CDR1 KGHDR, CDR2 SFDVKD. Trimming took 3 bases from V and 0 from J; bases not matched to a gene: 7. The CDR3 extends over 17 amino acids. The CDR3 DNA sequence: TGTGCCACCAGTGATCCGACGAAGCGGGGGAGCACAGATACGCAGTATTTT. It yields the protein CATSDPTKRGSTDTQYF.

With regard to this clone: The junction does not match germline at one end; this may be a read error. The chain is built from TRBV4-1 and TRBJ1-6; maybe TRBD1 (6 bases). This CDR3 is 13 amino acids long. CDR1 is MGHRA and CDR2 is YSYEKL in the germline V gene. Here the CDR3 reads CTSSQGTPLPLHF. DNA of the CDR3: TGCACCAGCAGCCAAGGGACACCTTTACCCCTCCACTTT.

This clone was recorded only once. The chain recombines TRBV27 with TRBJ2-7, with 7 bases identical to TRBD2. Trimming cost V 0 bases and J 3 bases; bases outside gene matches: 8. There are 16 residues in the CDR3. CDR1 and CDR2 from the germline V gene are MNHEY and SMNVEV (reference sequence). CDR3: CASSLSLSGFYYEQYF. The CDR3 DNA reads TGTGCCAGCAGTTTATCCCTTAGCGGGTTTTACTACGAGCAGTACTTC.

This clone was detected only once. CDR3 DNA: TGTGCCAGCAGCTTAGCGGGGACAGGGGGGTACGGGGAGCTGTTTTTT. It encodes CASSLAGTGGYGELFF. The chain recombines TRBV7-2 with TRBJ2-2; the match to TRBD1 covers 11 bases. The CDR3 is 16 residues long. Trimming at V came to 0 bases and at J to 7 bases, leaving 4 bases not matched to a gene. Germline assignment: CDR1 SGHTA and CDR2 FQGNSA. Supplemented by reference TRBV7-2 and TRBJ2-2, the full variable domain reads GAGVSQSPSNKVTEKGKDVELRCDPISGHTALYWYRQSLGQGLEFLIYFQGNSAPDKSGLPSDRFSAERTGGSVSTLTIQRTQQEDSAVYLCASSLAGTGGYGELFFGEGSRLTVL.

V is TRBV3-1 (or the pseudogene TRBV3-2) and J is TRBJ2-2, with 8 bases matching TRBD2. Trimming cost V 2 bases and J 5 bases; bases outside gene matches: 4. The CDR3 runs 15 residues. Germline CDR1 and CDR2: LGHDT and YNNKEL (reference sequence). This CDR3 is CASSQIGGGTGELFF. For the CDR3, the DNA is TGTGCCAGCAGCCAAATCGGGGGGGGAACCGGGGAGCTGTTTTTT.

The rearrangement links TRBV6-6 to TRBJ1-2; 7 bases align to TRBD1. The CDR3 spans 12 residues. Trimming took 5 bases from V and 5 from J; bases not matched to a gene: 2. Looked up from germline, CDR1 is MNHNY and CDR2 is SVGAGI (reference sequence). DNA for the CDR3: TGTGCCAGCAGTCGGACAGGTTATGGCTACACCTTC. Translating gives CASSRTGYGYTF.

This clone has a handful of counts. J is TRBJ1-5 and V is TRBV19, with TRBD1 identical over 7 bases. This CDR3 spans 15 amino acids. The V gene end was trimmed by 7 bases and the J gene end by 0 bases; junction bases not matched to a gene: 6. Germline values: CDR1 LNHDA, CDR2 SQIVND (reference sequence). The CDR3 sequence: CASITGTDSNQPQHF. As DNA, the CDR3 is TGTGCCAGTATTACCGGGACAGATAGCAATCAGCCCCAGCATTTT.

The chain is built from TRBV13 and TRBJ2-1; a possible D gene is TRBD1 (7 bases). This CDR3 spans 13 amino acids. Trimming shortened V by 5 bases and J by 7 bases, and 12 bases separated the two germline ends. Germline-derived CDR1 and CDR2 are PRHDT and FYEKMQ (reference sequence). CDR3 coding DNA: TGTGCCAGCAGCCTTCAGGGGGGAAATGAGCAGTTCTTC. This codes for CASSLQGGNEQFF.

V gene TRBV6-5 combines with J gene TRBJ2-7; 9 positions agree with TRBD1. After removal of 5 bases from V and 3 bases from J, the junction contained 5 bases not matched to a gene. CDR1 and CDR2 from the germline V gene are MNHEY and SVGAGI. CDR3 length equals 14 residues. The CDR3 loop reads CASSTRQGVYEQYF. CDR3 nucleotides: TGTGCCAGCAGTACCAGACAGGGGGTCTACGAGCAGTACTTC.

The genes are TRBV29-1 and TRBJ1-2, with 10 positions matching TRBD1. The CDR3 spans 14 residues. V shed 5 bases, J shed 4 bases, and the junction held 7 bases outside the gene matches. The germline gives CDR1 SQVTM, CDR2 ANQGSEA. The CDR3 DNA sequence: TGCAGCGTTCGTCCGGGACAGGGGACCTATGGCTACACCTTC. It is translated as CSVRPGQGTYGYTF. Full variable domain (outside the CDR3, taken from reference TRBV29-1 and TRBJ1-2): SAVISQKPSRDICQRGTSLTIQCQVDSQVTMMFWYRQQPGQSLTLIATANQGSEATYESGFVIDKFPISRPNLTFSTLTVSNMSPEDSSIYLCSVRPGQGTYGYTFGSGTRLTVV.

The chain couples TRBV7-9 to TRBJ2-5; TRBD1 agrees at 7 bases. There are 14 residues in the CDR3. From germline, CDR1 is SEHNR and CDR2 FQNEAQ (reference sequence). Trimming at V came to 5 bases and at J to 1 base, leaving 4 bases not matched to a gene. CDR3 amino acids: CASSLTGAQETQYF. CDR3 bases: TGTGCCAGCAGCCTTACAGGGGCCCAAGAGACCCAGTACTTC.

The rearrangement uses TRBV5-6 and TRBJ2-3; 13 bases align to TRBD2. CDR1 and CDR2 (germline): SGHDT, YYEEEE. The junction had 11 bases not matched to a gene; V was cut back by 4 bases and J by 3 bases. The CDR3 loop spans 18 amino acids. DNA for the CDR3: TGTGCCAGCAGCGGGTTGGGTGGGACTAGCGGGGAAACAGATACGCAGTATTTT. It encodes CASSGLGGTSGETDTQYF.

The gene calls are TRBV4-2 and TRBJ1-1, with D possibly matching TRBD1 (5 bases). Between the trimmed V and J ends, which lost 0 bases and 5 bases, there was a span of 19 bases. There are 17 residues in the CDR3. Germline-derived CDR1 and CDR2 are LGHNA and YNFKEQ. CDR3 sequence reads: CASSQDPRDIGRTEAFF. The CDR3 coding sequence is TGTGCCAGCAGCCAAGATCCCAGGGATATAGGTCGGACTGAAGCTTTCTTT.

This sequence joins TRBV11-2 and TRBJ2-1; 7 positions agree with TRBD1. Germline assignment: CDR1 SGHAT and CDR2 FQNNGV. Trimming removed 5 bases from V and 7 bases from J; junction bases left unmatched: 11. CDR3 size: 15 residues. The CDR3 loop is CASSLTGTDRNEQFF. Written as DNA, the CDR3 is TGTGCCAGCAGCCTGACCGGGACAGATAGGAATGAGCAGTTCTTC. Using reference TRBV11-2 and TRBJ2-1 for the parts outside the CDR3, the full variable domain is EAGVAQSPRYKIIEKRQSVAFWCNPISGHATLYWYQQILGQGPKLLIQFQNNGVVDDSQLPKDRFSAERLKGVDSTLKIQPAKLEDSAVYLCASSLTGTDRNEQFFGPGTRLTVL.

The J gene is TRBJ2-5, the V gene TRBV6-2 or TRBV6-3; D is uncertain. CDR1 and CDR2 (germline): MNHEY, SVGEGT. The CDR3 contains 13 residues. Trimming took 4 bases from V and 1 from J, leaving 7 bases between them. The CDR3 DNA reads TGTGCCAGCAGTTCGGGTTCCCAAGAGACCCAGTACTTC. Translation gives CASSSGSQETQYF.

This sequence joins TRBV3-1 (or the pseudogene TRBV3-2) and TRBJ2-3; no definite D call. CDR1 and CDR2 from the germline V gene are LGHDT and YNNKEL (reference sequence). CDR3 size: 12 residues. Trimming left V 4 bases short and J 2 bases short, with 4 bases between. The CDR3 protein is CASSPHTDTQYF. In DNA, the CDR3 is TGTGCCAGCAGCCCACACACAGATACGCAGTATTTT.

The chain is built from TRBV11-1 and TRBJ1-1; TRBD1 matches at 10 bases. This CDR3 region has 13 residues. CDR1 and CDR2 (germline): SGHAT, FQDESV (reference sequence). V was clipped by 5 bases and J by 7 bases; unmatched bases: 4. CDR3 region: CASSLGQGGEAFF. In nucleotides, the CDR3 is TGTGCCAGCAGCCTAGGACAGGGGGGTGAAGCTTTCTTT.

This clone is classed as large. The rearrangement joins TRBV10-2 to TRBJ2-3, with TRBD1 matching over 8 bases. Germline trimming cut 6 bases from V and 6 bases from J; bases unmatched to any gene: 14. The germline gives CDR1 WSHSY, CDR2 SAAADI. The CDR3 is 16 residues long. The CDR3 region has the DNA TGCGCCAGCAGCGCGGACAGGGACCTCTTAGCGGATACGCAGTATTTT. Encoded protein: CASSADRDLLADTQYF.

V and J are TRBV7-9 and TRBJ1-6, with D perhaps TRBD1 (5 bases). The CDR3 consists of 15 residues. Germline V lookup: CDR1 SEHNR, CDR2 FQNEAQ (reference sequence). The V gene lost 5 bases and the J gene lost 5 bases, with 13 bases spanning the gap. The CDR3 loop reads CASSQGDVNNSPLHF. The DNA for the CDR3 is TGTGCCAGCAGCCAAGGGGATGTTAATAATTCACCCCTCCACTTT.

The V call is TRBV30, the J call TRBJ1-4; 9 bases align to TRBD1. The CDR3 runs to 13 residues. Unmatched junction bases numbered 4, after V lost 3 bases and J lost 8 bases. CDR1 is GTSNPN, CDR2 SVGIG, per germline (reference sequence). The CDR3 region has the DNA TGTGCCTGGAGCATTGGGACAGGGGAAAAACTGTTTTTT. It translates to CAWSIGTGEKLFF.